One and the same sample provided the 8 T cell receptor beta chains below, sequenced in a study of blood T cell repertoires in COVID-19. Generated by immunoSEQ multiplex PCR, the TCRdb table keeps only in-frame clones and is missing some. The data show about 380,000 clones, roughly 85% seen once. Sequenced input: peripheral blood. The receptors derive from a woman under 30 with acute or convalescent COVID-19.

This clone has only a few counts. The chain couples TRBV24-1 to TRBJ2-5, with 7 bases lining up with TRBD2. Germline CDR1 and CDR2: KGHDR and SFDVKD. The CDR3 runs 15 residues. The trim removed 2 bases at V and 5 bases at J, leaving 7 bases unmatched. The CDR3 here is CATSDSSGPGETQYF. The CDR3 DNA sequence: TGTGCCACCAGTGATTCTAGCGGCCCGGGGGAGACCCAGTACTTC.

The chain links TRBV9 to TRBJ1-1; D is ambiguous. The CDR3 consists of 14 residues. Germline V CDR1 and CDR2: SGDLS, YYNGEE. The V end lost 0 bases, the J end lost 3 bases, and 9 bases lay between the germline ends. The CDR3 protein is CASSVEREDTEAFF. The CDR3, as DNA: TGTGCCAGCAGCGTAGAAAGGGAGGACACTGAAGCTTTCTTT. Full variable domain (outside the CDR3, taken from reference TRBV9 and TRBJ1-1): DSGVTQTPKHLITATGQRVTLRCSPRSGDLSVYWYQQSLDQGLQFLIQYYNGEERAKGNILERFSAQQFPDLHSELNLSSLELGDSALYFCASSVEREDTEAFFGQGTRLTVV.

This clone has just a few counts. The rearrangement joins TRBV4-1 to TRBJ1-5; 9 bases align to TRBD1. The trim removed 1 base at V and 5 bases at J, leaving 12 bases unmatched. This CDR3 has 18 amino acids. Looked up from germline, CDR1 is MGHRA and CDR2 is YSYEKL. CDR3 protein: CASSQGRQGGRKDQPQHF. For the CDR3, the DNA is TGCGCCAGCAGCCAAGGGCGACAGGGGGGTAGGAAGGATCAGCCCCAGCATTTT.

The chain uses TRBV12-3 or TRBV12-4 and TRBJ2-4, with D perhaps TRBD2 (6 bases). The V and J ends lost 8 bases and 8 bases respectively, with 16 bases between them. This CDR3 comprises 13 residues. This CDR3 is CASGAQRADIQYF. In nucleotides, the CDR3 is TGTGCCAGCGGGGCCCAGCGGGCGGACATTCAGTACTTC.

The V gene is TRBV5-1, the J gene TRBJ2-2; 11 bases line up with TRBD2. Germline CDR1 and CDR2: SGHRS and YFSETQ. The CDR3 consists of 15 residues. Germline trimming cut 5 bases from V and 7 bases from J; bases unmatched to any gene: 7. The DNA for the CDR3 is TGCGCCAGCAGTTCGACTAGCGGGGTTGGCGGGGAGCTGTTTTTT. This codes for CASSSTSGVGGELFF.

The chain links TRBV27 to TRBJ2-3, with 8 bases lining up with TRBD2. Germline CDR1 and CDR2: MNHEY and SMNVEV (reference sequence). V trimming: 3 bases; J trimming: 3 bases; junction bases outside the gene matches: 5. This CDR3 is built from 15 residues. The CDR3 DNA follows: TGTGCCAGCAGTTTGTGGCCTAGCGGGACAGATACGCAGTATTTT. Residues: CASSLWPSGTDTQYF.

This clone was seen only once. The chain joins TRBV9 to TRBJ1-1, with a weak D call TRBD1 (6 bases). This CDR3 spans 14 amino acids. The germline V gene has CDR1 SGDLS and CDR2 YYNGEE. Between the trimmed V and J ends, which lost 2 bases and 1 base, there was a span of 9 bases. The CDR3 region is CASSVTGANTEAFF. DNA for the CDR3: TGTGCCAGCAGCGTGACAGGCGCGAACACTGAAGCTTTCTTT. Full variable domain (outside the CDR3, taken from reference TRBV9 and TRBJ1-1): DSGVTQTPKHLITATGQRVTLRCSPRSGDLSVYWYQQSLDQGLQFLIQYYNGEERAKGNILERFSAQQFPDLHSELNLSSLELGDSALYFCASSVTGANTEAFFGQGTRLTVV.

This clone occurred once. This chain connects TRBV7-9 to TRBJ2-7; the match to TRBD1 covers 9 bases. The CDR3 has 15 amino acids. CDR1 is SEHNR, CDR2 FQNEAQ, per germline (reference sequence). V shed 5 bases and J 4 bases; nucleotides not matched to a gene: 9. The chain's CDR3 is CASSAPGQGSYEQYF. The DNA of the CDR3 is TGTGCCAGCAGCGCCCCGGGACAGGGTTCGTACGAGCAGTACTTC.